This T cell receptor beta chain was obtained from a study of identical twins. Study-wide results and caveats: Donors were not followed over many years; analysis was cross-sectional.

A universal primer site was incorporated via template switching, and the cDNA contained unique molecular identifiers. TCRdb re-called the 5' RACE reads through MiXCR, storing one row per CDR3 protein. The data contain 210,000 or so distinct CDR3 sequences, around 8.1% of them singletons. Many counts were recorded for this clonotype. The antigen is undetermined. The CDR3 is made up of 15 amino acids. In germline, CDR1 is SEHNR, CDR2 FQNEAQ (reference sequence). V lost 5 bases and J lost 5, with 18 bases in between. This sample also appeared in a second study, on yellow fever vaccine responses in identical twins.

Sequencing used memory (CD45RO+) T cells sorted from blood. The chain employs TRBV7-9 and TRBJ2-5; D is perhaps TRBD1 or TRBD2 (6 bases each). This sequence was found in a young woman in good health. CDR3 sequence reads: CASSLATGAGETQYF. In DNA, the CDR3 is TGTGCCAGCAGCCTCGCCACGGGGGCTGGGGAGACCCAGTACTTC.